This T cell receptor beta chain was sequenced in a study of T cell repertoires in cytomegalovirus infection. Study in general: TCR beta signatures that were public indicated CMV infection and matching HLA type.

The CDR3 is made up of 15 amino acids. Germline-derived CDR1 and CDR2 are MNHNY and SVGAGI (reference sequence). Trimming took 5 bases from V and 1 from J; bases not matched to a gene: 8. One entry per CDR3 protein results from TCRdb running MiXCR on the reads. This sample yields about 740,000 distinct CDR3 sequences, of which 35% are seen a single time; more than 2.5% belongs to the top ten. This clonotype was seen only once. Its antigen is not known. Study observations and caveats: HLA-C-restricted CMV-specific TCR beta clonotypes prevailed in the ex vivo response. Carriers of CMV and the relevant HLA type were discriminated by public TCR beta frequency.

The gene calls are TRBV6-6 and TRBJ2-7; 7 nucleotides match TRBD1. This clonotype was sampled from a human donor in good health (CMV status not recorded). Some clones in this sample may be carry-over from other donors' samples. The sequenced sample was PBMCs. CDR3 nucleotide sequence: TGTGCCAGCAGTCACCAGCGACAGGGTTCCTACGAGCAGTACTTC. Translated, it gives CASSHQRQGSYEQYF.